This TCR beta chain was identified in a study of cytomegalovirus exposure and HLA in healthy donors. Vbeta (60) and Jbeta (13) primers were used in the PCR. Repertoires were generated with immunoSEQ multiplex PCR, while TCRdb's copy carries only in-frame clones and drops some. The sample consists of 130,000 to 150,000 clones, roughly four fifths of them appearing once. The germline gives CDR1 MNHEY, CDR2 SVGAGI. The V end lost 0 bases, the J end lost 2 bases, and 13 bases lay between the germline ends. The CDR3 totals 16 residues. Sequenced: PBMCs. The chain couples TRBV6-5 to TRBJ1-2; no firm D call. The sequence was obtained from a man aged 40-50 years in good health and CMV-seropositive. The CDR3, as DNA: TGTGCCAGCAGTTACTCGACGACTCCCTTAAACTATGGCTACACCTTC. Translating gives CASSYSTTPLNYGYTF.